This passage covers 19 T cell receptor beta chains from one sample sequenced in a study of blood T cells in healthy people across ages. PCR was performed a second time for about 6 to 11 cycles using a sample-barcoded 5' primer and a J-beta primer mix. TCRdb processed the 5' RACE reads anew with MiXCR; each CDR3 protein has one entry. The sample has around 400,000 distinct CDR3 sequences, roughly half seen once. The material sequenced was blood. Every receptor here comes from a man aged 55 to 69 in good health.

This clonotype has only a few counts. The chain combines TRBV11-3 with TRBJ2-5; D gene uncertain. V dropped 4 bases and J dropped 5 bases, with 14 bases sitting between them. Germline V gives CDR1 SGHNT, CDR2 YENEEA. CDR3 length equals 14 residues. CDR3 region: CASSSSAVAETQYF. In DNA, the CDR3 is TGTGCCAGCAGCTCCTCGGCAGTGGCGGAGACCCAGTACTTC.

This clonotype was observed at least ten times. V gene TRBV5-8 combines with J gene TRBJ2-1; TRBD2 aligns across 9 bases. From germline, CDR1 is SGHTS and CDR2 YDEGEE. There are 17 residues in the CDR3. V was clipped by 3 bases and J by 5 bases; unmatched bases: 12. DNA for the CDR3: TGTGCCAGCAGCTCGAAGGGGACTAGCTGGAACCACAATGAGCAGTTCTTC. Its translation: CASSSKGTSWNHNEQFF.

This sequence joins TRBV28 and TRBJ2-5; D is perhaps TRBD2 (7 bases). The DNA end lines up better with TRBJ2-7; the J call may be wrong. This CDR3 is built from 14 residues. Per germline, CDR1 MDHEN and CDR2 SYDVKM. CDR3 sequence: CASSRGGPLDEQYF. The CDR3 bases are TGTGCCAGCAGTAGGGGGGGACCCCTCGACGAGCAGTACTTC.

CDR3 sequence reads: CSARVIFSTYNEQFF. The CDR3 nucleotides read TGCAGTGCTAGAGTAATTTTCTCTACCTACAATGAGCAGTTCTTC. The J gene is TRBJ2-1, the V gene TRBV20-1; no firm D call. The germline V and J ends were trimmed by 1 base and 2 bases, with 12 bases remaining between them. CDR1 and CDR2 from the germline V gene are DFQATT and SNEGSKA (reference sequence). The CDR3 extends over 15 amino acids.

In nucleotides, the CDR3 is TGTGCCAGCACCGGGACTGATGCCGGCCTGTCATACGAGCAGTACTTC. The encoded protein is CASTGTDAGLSYEQYF. The chain carries TRBV28 and TRBJ2-7; a weak D match, TRBD2 (6 bases). CDR3 length: 16 residues. Germline CDR1 reads MDHEN; CDR2 reads SYDVKM. V shed 7 bases and J shed 4 bases, with 23 bases lying between them.

The chain couples TRBV7-2 to TRBJ2-3, with 12 bases fitting TRBD2. V was pared by 5 bases and J by 4 bases, with 10 bases of the junction left unmatched. Germline CDR1 SGHTA, CDR2 FQGNSA. The CDR3 totals 17 residues. The CDR3 DNA reads as TGTGCCAGCAGCCCGAACCCTAGCGGGAGGGTGTCAGATACGCAGTATTTT. Translating gives CASSPNPSGRVSDTQYF.

The chain joins TRBV6-5 to TRBJ2-4, with TRBD2 identical over 11 bases. The J call may not be correct, given that the DNA end is closer to TRBJ2-7. The CDR3 contains 18 residues. From germline, CDR1 is MNHEY and CDR2 SVGAGI. CDR3 protein: CASSYSAPLAGGVGEQYF. CDR3 coding DNA: TGTGCCAGCAGTTACTCAGCCCCCCTAGCGGGGGGAGTGGGCGAGCAGTACTTC.

This clonotype was detected only a few times. The chain carries TRBV27 and TRBJ2-1; 10 bases map to TRBD2. Germline CDR1 is MNHEY and CDR2 is SMNVEV (reference sequence). The J segment lost 9 bases and the V segment lost 5 bases, leaving 10 bases of the junction unmatched. The CDR3 sequence is 15 residues long. The CDR3: CASSLTSGREGEQFF. Here the CDR3 DNA reads TGTGCCAGCAGTCTAACGAGCGGGAGGGAGGGTGAGCAGTTCTTC.

The chain is built from TRBV13 and TRBJ1-2; 10 positions agree with TRBD1. There are 16 residues in the CDR3. CDR1 is PRHDT and CDR2 is FYEKMQ in the germline V gene (reference sequence). With 2 bases clipped from V and 7 bases from J, the junction kept 10 bases outside the gene matches. Here the CDR3 DNA reads TGTGCCAGCAGCTTAAGGACAGGGGGTCACCTAGTTGGCTACACCTTC. Translating gives CASSLRTGGHLVGYTF.

The V and J genes are TRBV28 and TRBJ2-7, with TRBD2 matching 12 bases. V lost 4 bases and J lost 1; bases outside the gene matches: 23. The CDR3 totals 22 residues. Germline loops: CDR1 MDHEN, CDR2 SYDVKM. CDR3 residues: CASSSRTQQGATSGRTSYEQYF. CDR3 bases: TGTGCCAGCAGTTCCCGGACTCAACAGGGGGCTACTAGCGGGAGGACGTCCTACGAGCAGTACTTC.

The chain employs TRBV10-3 and TRBJ2-1, with 11 nucleotides matching TRBD2. The CDR3 extends over 18 amino acids. Trimming removed 3 bases from V and 0 bases from J; junction bases left unmatched: 7. Germline V gene data show CDR1 as ENHRY and CDR2 as SYGVKD. CDR3 sequence reads: CAISDTSGRQSSYNEQFF. The CDR3 DNA reads as TGTGCCATCAGTGACACTAGCGGGAGACAAAGCTCCTACAATGAGCAGTTCTTC.

This clonotype was found a few times. V is TRBV7-8 and J is TRBJ2-4, with 10 positions matching TRBD1. The end of the DNA aligns better with TRBJ2-7, so the J call may be wrong. Germline CDR1 and CDR2: SGHVS and FQNEAQ. There are 14 residues in the CDR3. Here the CDR3 DNA reads TGTGCCAGCAGGAACGGGGGACAGGGGTACGAGCAGTACTTC. It yields the protein CASRNGGQGYEQYF.

In this sample, this clonotype turned up a few times. V and J are TRBV12-3 or TRBV12-4 and TRBJ2-3; D call uncertain. The CDR3 runs to 11 residues. V dropped 8 bases and J dropped 5 bases, with 8 bases sitting between them. The CDR3 reads CASVEIDTQYF. CDR3 nucleotides: TGTGCCAGCGTGGAAATAGATACGCAGTATTTT.

With regard to this clonotype: One junction end disagrees with the germline gene, perhaps due to a read error. V is TRBV4-1 and J is TRBJ2-3, with D maybe TRBD2 (7 bases). Germline V gene data show CDR1 as MGHRA and CDR2 as YSYEKL. The CDR3 covers 16 residues. The CDR3 loop reads CAGSQEEGGRADTQYF. DNA for the CDR3: TGCGCCGGCAGCCAAGAGGAGGGGGGGAGAGCAGATACGCAGTATTTT.

The chain is built from TRBV20-1 and TRBJ2-1; D assignment may be TRBD1 or TRBD2 (6 bases each). The V end lost 2 bases, the J end lost 2 bases, and 13 bases lay between the germline ends. This CDR3 has 15 residues. CDR1 is DFQATT and CDR2 is SNEGSKA in the germline V gene (reference sequence). CDR3 nucleotide sequence: TGCAGTGCTAGACCACAAAGGGGGGCCTACAATGAGCAGTTCTTC. Translation gives CSARPQRGAYNEQFF.

This clonotype has only a few counts. The chain uses TRBV2 and TRBJ2-3; 8 nucleotides align to TRBD2. After removal of 9 bases from V and 8 bases from J, the junction contained 13 bases not matched to a gene. This CDR3 is built from 14 residues. Germline V gene lookup returns CDR1 SNHLY and CDR2 FYNNEI. DNA for the CDR3: TGTGCCAGTATGACTAGCGCACTGGCTCCTACGCAGTATTTT. This sequence encodes CASMTSALAPTQYF.

This sequence joins TRBV27 and TRBJ2-1; 13 bases align to TRBD2. CDR3 size: 16 residues. The germline gives CDR1 MNHEY, CDR2 SMNVEV (reference sequence). After removal of 2 bases from V and 8 bases from J, the junction contained 6 bases not matched to a gene. The DNA for the CDR3 is TGTGCCAGCAGTTTACTCGGGACTAGCGGGACCGATGAGCAGTTCTTC. Protein sequence: CASSLLGTSGTDEQFF.

Turning to this clonotype: This sequence may be a read error, since a much larger clone differs from it by one base. The V and J genes are TRBV7-2 and TRBJ1-6; D unclear. Germline CDR1 and CDR2: SGHTA and FQGNSA. The CDR3 totals 13 residues. Deletions cut 2 bases from V and 9 bases from J, with 8 bases between. CDR3 nucleotides: TGTGCCAGCAGCTTAACACAGACTTCACCCCTCCACTTT. This translates into CASSLTQTSPLHF.

The CDR3 nucleotides are TGTGCCAGCAACCCGGGGGCCGTCGGGGAGCTGTTTTTT. Translated, it gives CASNPGAVGELFF. The V and J genes are TRBV7-6 and TRBJ2-2; either TRBD1 or TRBD2 may fit D (6 bases each). The germline V and J ends were trimmed by 7 bases and 7 bases, with 13 bases remaining between them. Germline-derived CDR1 and CDR2 are SGHVS and FNYEAQ. This CDR3 region has 13 residues.